The sample holds a few counts of the clone carrying this T cell receptor (beta chain). This sample is part of a study of T cell repertoires in cytomegalovirus infection. The V gene end was trimmed by 5 bases and the J gene end by 4 bases; junction bases not matched to a gene: 8. In germline, CDR1 is MDHEN, CDR2 SYDVKM. The CDR3 is 15 residues long. Via MiXCR, TCRdb re-called the reads, giving one row per CDR3 protein. The table includes around 740,000 distinct CDR3 sequences, 35% to 45% detected once. The V gene is TRBV28, the J gene TRBJ2-5; the match to TRBD1 covers 9 bases. The sequence came from a human donor in good health (CMV status not recorded). Some clones in this sample may be carry-over from other donors' samples. Sequencing was done on a sample of PBMCs. CDR3 DNA sequence: TGTGCCAGCAGTGGCGCGGGACAGGGAGGAGAGACCCAGTACTTC. It specifies CASSGAGQGGETQYF. Drawing the rest from reference TRBV28 and TRBJ2-5, the complete variable domain is DVKVTQSSRYLVKRTGEKVFLECVQDMDHENMFWYRQDPGLGLRLIYFSYDVKMKEKGDIPEGYSVSREKKERFSLILESASTNQTSMYLCASSGAGQGGETQYFGPGTRLLVL.